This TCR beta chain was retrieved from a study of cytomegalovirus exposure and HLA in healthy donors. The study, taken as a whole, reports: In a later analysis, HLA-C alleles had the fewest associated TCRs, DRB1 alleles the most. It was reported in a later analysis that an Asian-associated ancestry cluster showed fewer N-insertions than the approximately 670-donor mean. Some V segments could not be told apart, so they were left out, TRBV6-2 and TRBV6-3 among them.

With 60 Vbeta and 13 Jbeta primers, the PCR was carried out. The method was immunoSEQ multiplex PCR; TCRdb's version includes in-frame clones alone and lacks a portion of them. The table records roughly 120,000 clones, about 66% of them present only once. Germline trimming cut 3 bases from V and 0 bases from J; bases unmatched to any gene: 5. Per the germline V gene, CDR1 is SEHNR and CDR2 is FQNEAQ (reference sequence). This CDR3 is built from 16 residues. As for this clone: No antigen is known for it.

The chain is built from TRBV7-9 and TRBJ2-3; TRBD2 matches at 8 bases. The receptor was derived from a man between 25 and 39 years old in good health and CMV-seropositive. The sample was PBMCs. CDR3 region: CASSFRPSGSTDTQYF. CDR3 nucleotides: TGTGCCAGCAGCTTTCGTCCTAGCGGGAGCACAGATACGCAGTATTTT. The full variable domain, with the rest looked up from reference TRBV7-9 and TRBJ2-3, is DTGVSQNPRHKITKRGQNVTFRCDPISEHNRLYWYRQTLGQGPEFLTYFQNEAQLEKSRLLSDRFSAERPKGSFSTLEIQRTEQGDSAMYLCASSFRPSGSTDTQYFGPGTRLTVL.